Below are 20 T cell receptor beta chains sequenced from a single sample in a study of blood T cells in healthy people across ages. Using a J-beta primer mix together with a sample-barcoded 5' primer, a second PCR was run for roughly 6 to 12 cycles. TCRdb recomputed calls from the 5' RACE reads with MiXCR, one row per CDR3 protein. The sample has more than 900,000 distinct CDR3 sequences; about 25% are singletons. These data were also reused for a study on T cells of mothers and their children.

Material for sequencing was blood. These receptors were collected from a girl under 10 years old in good health.

V and J are TRBV12-3 or TRBV12-4 and TRBJ2-5; the match to TRBD2 covers 7 bases. The DNA matches TRBJ2-7 better at its end, which makes the J call doubtful. The CDR3 is 13 residues long. The chain's CDR3 is CASCRGVTCEQYF. CDR3 nucleotides: TGTGCCAGCTGCCGGGGGGTAACCTGCGAGCAGTACTTC.

The gene calls are TRBV7-6 and TRBJ2-1; possible D gene TRBD2, 5 bases. CDR1 is SGHVS, CDR2 FNYEAQ, per germline. CDR3 length equals 12 residues. Trimming removed 5 bases from V and 10 bases from J, with 12 bases in between. The CDR3 region has the DNA TGTGCCAGCAGCACTAATAGCGCCGAGCAGTTCTTC. Translating it yields CASSTNSAEQFF.

This clonotype came up a few times. The genes are TRBV29-1 and TRBJ2-1; D gene ambiguous. Germline CDR1 is SQVTM and CDR2 is ANQGSEA. V was clipped by 7 bases and J by 0 bases, with 10 bases between them. CDR3 length: 13 residues. CDR3 coding DNA: TGCAGCGGCTCTGGTAACTCCTACAATGAGCAGTTCTTC. Translated: CSGSGNSYNEQFF.

The chain uses TRBV12-3 or TRBV12-4 and TRBJ2-3, with 10 bases lining up with TRBD2. V shed 6 bases, J shed 4 bases, and the junction held 10 bases outside the gene matches. The length of the CDR3 is 16 residues. CDR3 nucleotides: TGTGCCAGCAGCGCAACCACTAGCGGGGAGGCAGATACGCAGTATTTT. Its protein product is CASSATTSGEADTQYF.

This chain uses TRBV6-6 with TRBJ2-7; D possibly corresponds to TRBD1 (6 bases). V was trimmed by 11 bases and J by 6 bases, leaving 23 bases between them. The CDR3 extends over 14 amino acids. The V gene's germline CDR1 is MNHNY and CDR2 SVGAGI (reference sequence). CDR3 sequence (DNA): TGTGCCGTCGCCGGGACACCAACCCTCGGCGAGCAGTACTTC. It encodes CAVAGTPTLGEQYF.

The chain combines TRBV12-3 or TRBV12-4 with TRBJ2-5; 7 bases map to TRBD1. This CDR3 comprises 14 residues. Germline trimming cut 5 bases from V and 11 bases from J; bases unmatched to any gene: 14. The CDR3: CASSTRQGWYEQYF. CDR3 in DNA: TGTGCCAGCAGTACCCGACAGGGTTGGTATGAGCAGTACTTC.

This clonotype was detected a few times. The chain is built from TRBV7-9 and TRBJ1-3; 10 bases map to TRBD1. This CDR3 region has 17 residues. The germline V gene encodes CDR1 SEHNR and CDR2 FQNEAQ (reference sequence). V was pared by 1 base and J by 9 bases, with 12 bases of the junction left unmatched. CDR3: CASSLGRRQGQGTTIYF. The CDR3 DNA sequence: TGTGCCAGCAGCTTAGGACGCCGCCAGGGACAGGGGACCACCATATATTTT. The full variable domain, completed using reference TRBV7-9 and TRBJ1-3, is DTGVSQNPRHKITKRGQNVTFRCDPISEHNRLYWYRQTLGQGPEFLTYFQNEAQLEKSRLLSDRFSAERPKGSFSTLEIQRTEQGDSAMYLCASSLGRRQGQGTTIYFGEGSWLTVV.

This clonotype showed up many times. The gene calls are TRBV6-1 and TRBJ2-1; TRBD2 is a possible D gene (5 bases). The CDR3 totals 12 residues. V dropped 6 bases and J dropped 8 bases, with 11 bases sitting between them. Germline loops: CDR1 MNHNS, CDR2 SASEGT. CDR3 nucleotides: TGTGCCAGCAGGTTATACGGGGATGAGCAGTTCTTC. Amino acid sequence: CASRLYGDEQFF.

The chain employs TRBV6-1 and TRBJ2-3, with 10 bases identical to TRBD1. Germline V lookup: CDR1 MNHNS, CDR2 SASEGT. This CDR3 contains 16 residues. With V trimmed by 6 bases and J by 6 bases, 12 bases remained unmatched. CDR3 sequence: CASSTTRDRGLDTQYF. CDR3 DNA sequence: TGTGCCAGCAGCACCACCCGGGACAGGGGTTTGGATACGCAGTATTTT.

Concerning this clonotype: This is likely a read error, given that the CDR3 carries no conserved phenylalanine or tryptophan at its end. The rearrangement uses TRBV4-3 and TRBJ2-7; 9 nucleotides align to TRBD1. The CDR3 runs to 14 residues. Per germline, CDR1 LGHNA and CDR2 YSLEER. The CDR3 reads CASSPGTGRYEQYS. CDR3 coding DNA: TGCGCCAGTAGCCCTGGGACAGGGAGATACGAGCAGTACTCC.

The chain has TRBV4-1 and TRBJ2-4; D unclear. V lost 5 bases and J 1 base, leaving 9 bases between the germline ends. The CDR3 totals 14 residues. Germline values: CDR1 MGHRA, CDR2 YSYEKL. The CDR3 sequence is CASSYPAAKNIQYF. DNA of the CDR3: TGCGCCAGCAGCTATCCAGCGGCCAAAAACATTCAGTACTTC.

This clonotype was counted a few times. This chain connects TRBV6-5 to TRBJ2-1; D gene ambiguous. Matching the DNA end better, TRBJ2-7 makes the J call doubtful. Germline CDR1 reads MNHEY; CDR2 reads SVGAGI. The CDR3 is 14 amino acids. CDR3 amino acids: CASSYSGLSAEQYF. CDR3 DNA: TGTGCCAGCAGTTACTCAGGATTAAGTGCCGAGCAGTACTTC.

This clonotype was counted a few times. The V gene is TRBV12-3 or TRBV12-4, the J gene TRBJ1-1; no clear D. CDR3 length equals 14 residues. Trimming shortened V by 2 bases and J by 4 bases, and 11 bases separated the two germline ends. DNA of the CDR3: TGTGCCAGCAGTTTATTAGGATGGGGCACTGAAGCTTTCTTT. Residues: CASSLLGWGTEAFF.

This clonotype has ten or more counts. This chain joins TRBV12-3 or TRBV12-4 and TRBJ2-5, with D tentatively TRBD1 (5 bases). Trimming cost V 6 bases and J 2 bases, with 19 bases left between them. This CDR3 spans 16 amino acids. The CDR3 here is CASSSLLRGDQETQYF. The CDR3 bases are TGTGCCAGCAGCTCTCTACTTAGGGGTGATCAAGAGACCCAGTACTTC.

The chain has TRBV4-1 and TRBJ2-3, with 8 positions matching TRBD2. J was trimmed by 0 bases and V by 5 bases; bases with no gene match: 13. Germline V gene data show CDR1 as MGHRA and CDR2 as YSYEKL. This CDR3 spans 18 amino acids. The CDR3 protein is CASSSIAGPRLSTDTQYF. CDR3 sequence (DNA): TGCGCCAGCAGCTCGATAGCGGGGCCACGCCTTAGCACAGATACGCAGTATTTT.

The chain has TRBV9 and TRBJ1-2, with a tentative D call TRBD1 (6 bases). The CDR3 has 15 amino acids. CDR1 and CDR2 from the germline V gene are SGDLS and YYNGEE. V lost 3 bases and J lost 4, with 16 bases in between. The DNA for the CDR3 is TGTGCCAGCAGCGCTTCAGGGGCTTCCTCCTATGGCTACACCTTC. It encodes CASSASGASSYGYTF.

As to this clonotype: This may come from a read error, since a much larger clone is one base off. J is TRBJ2-3 and V is TRBV6-4, with D possibly called TRBD1 or TRBD2 (6 bases each). Germline V lookup: CDR1 MRHNA, CDR2 SNTAGT. The CDR3 length is 15 residues. CDR3 nucleotides: TGTGCCAGCAGTGACTTGGGGGGCCAAGAAGATACGCAGTGTTTT. Translating it yields CASSDLGGQEDTQCF.

This CDR3 is CATSRDRGHSEQYF. In DNA form, the CDR3 reads TGTGCCACCAGCAGAGATCGGGGTCACTCCGAGCAGTACTTC. V usage is TRBV15 and J usage is TRBJ2-7; a possible D gene is TRBD2 (5 bases). Germline values: CDR1 LNHNV, CDR2 YYDKDF (reference sequence). CDR3 length: 14 residues. V shed 0 bases and J shed 6 bases, with 12 bases lying between them.

Only a few counts were recorded for this clonotype. J is TRBJ2-5 and V is TRBV10-2; 14 bases line up with TRBD2. The V gene's germline CDR1 is WSHSY and CDR2 SAAADI. With 0 bases clipped from V and 7 bases from J, the junction kept 7 bases outside the gene matches. The CDR3 is made up of 17 amino acids. CDR3 DNA: TGCGCCAGCAGTGAGTCATGGACTAGCGGGGGGAAAGGGACCCAGTACTTC. The encoded protein is CASSESWTSGGKGTQYF.

The chain links TRBV4-3 to TRBJ1-2; D is undetermined. Per the germline V gene, CDR1 is LGHNA and CDR2 is YSLEER. This CDR3 has 16 amino acids. V was clipped by 1 base and J by 0 bases, with 12 bases between them. The CDR3 loop is CASSQGPPVTNYGYTF. The CDR3 region has the DNA TGCGCCAGCAGCCAAGGCCCGCCAGTTACTAACTATGGCTACACCTTC.